These 17 T cell receptor beta chains were all obtained from the same sample, sequenced in a study of blood T cell repertoires in COVID-19. Profiling relied on immunoSEQ multiplex PCR, and the TCRdb table lists in-frame clones only, not all of them. The sample consists of 67,000 or so clones, approximately 80% of them appearing once. The sample was peripheral blood. These receptors were taken from a woman in her seventies with acute or convalescent COVID-19.

The chain carries TRBV7-9 and TRBJ2-7; weak D call: TRBD2 (5 bases). This CDR3 is 13 amino acids long. Trimming pared 0 bases from V and 6 bases from J, leaving 9 bases between. Germline assignment: CDR1 SEHNR and CDR2 FQNEAQ (reference sequence). The chain's CDR3 is CASSLAGVGEQYF. Written as DNA, the CDR3 is TGTGCCAGCAGCTTAGCGGGAGTGGGCGAGCAGTACTTC. Combining the CDR3 with reference TRBV7-9 and TRBJ2-7 gives the whole variable domain DTGVSQNPRHKITKRGQNVTFRCDPISEHNRLYWYRQTLGQGPEFLTYFQNEAQLEKSRLLSDRFSAERPKGSFSTLEIQRTEQGDSAMYLCASSLAGVGEQYFGPGTRLTVT.

V is TRBV27 and J is TRBJ2-7; maybe TRBD2 (5 bases). The CDR3 is made up of 15 amino acids. Per the germline V gene, CDR1 is MNHEY and CDR2 is SMNVEV (reference sequence). With 5 bases removed from V and 2 bases from J, the gap between germline ends came to 16 bases. The CDR3 sequence is CASSPRRAEAYEQYF. The DNA for the CDR3 is TGTGCCAGCAGTCCGCGGCGGGCAGAAGCCTACGAGCAGTACTTC.

The chain uses TRBV19 and TRBJ2-7, with 9 bases fitting TRBD1. With 7 bases clipped from V and 3 bases from J, the junction kept 7 bases outside the gene matches. Germline V gives CDR1 LNHDA, CDR2 SQIVND (reference sequence). The CDR3 runs 14 residues. CDR3 amino acids: CASIPRTGDYEQYF. Written as DNA, the CDR3 is TGTGCCAGTATTCCTCGGACAGGGGACTACGAGCAGTACTTC.

This clone was recorded a few times. The same CDR3 is also encoded by other DNA sequences in this sample. The gene calls are TRBV7-2 and TRBJ1-5; 8 bases map to TRBD1. In germline, CDR1 is SGHTA, CDR2 FQGNSA. V shed 1 base and J 4 bases; nucleotides not matched to a gene: 3. The length of the CDR3 is 15 residues. Here the CDR3 DNA reads TGTGCCAGCAGCTTAGGGACAGGGTTAAATCAGCCCCAGCATTTT. It translates to CASSLGTGLNQPQHF. Complete variable domain (other parts from reference TRBV7-2 and TRBJ1-5): GAGVSQSPSNKVTEKGKDVELRCDPISGHTALYWYRQSLGQGLEFLIYFQGNSAPDKSGLPSDRFSAERTGGSVSTLTIQRTQQEDSAVYLCASSLGTGLNQPQHFGDGTRLSIL.

The V and J genes are TRBV5-1 and TRBJ2-6; 12 bases align to TRBD1. Germline values: CDR1 SGHRS, CDR2 YFSETQ. This CDR3 region has 19 residues. The V and J ends lost 0 bases and 0 bases, in that order; junction bases with no gene match: 4. CDR3 region: CASSLGDRGPRSGANVLTF. The CDR3 DNA sequence: TGCGCCAGCAGCTTGGGGGACAGGGGGCCGCGCTCTGGGGCCAACGTCCTGACTTTC.

The chain links TRBV4-1 to TRBJ1-1, with D tentatively TRBD1 (6 bases). The V gene lost 1 base and the J gene lost 1 base, with 19 bases spanning the gap. The CDR3 totals 18 residues. Germline values: CDR1 MGHRA, CDR2 YSYEKL. CDR3: CASSQVPGWDIGNTEAFF. The CDR3 nucleotides read TGCGCCAGCAGCCAAGTCCCGGGGTGGGACATAGGGAACACTGAAGCTTTCTTT.

J is TRBJ2-5 and V is TRBV6-5; TRBD2 aligns across 13 bases. The V and J ends lost 0 bases and 4 bases, in that order; junction bases with no gene match: 2. The CDR3 sequence is 16 residues long. CDR1 and CDR2 (germline): MNHEY, SVGAGI. The CDR3 loop reads CASSYSLAGGLETQYF. The CDR3, as DNA: TGTGCCAGCAGTTACTCACTAGCGGGGGGGCTAGAGACCCAGTACTTC.

The chain uses TRBV10-3 and TRBJ2-3, with TRBD2 matching over 9 bases. Unmatched junction bases numbered 10, after V lost 3 bases and J lost 6 bases. The CDR3 extends over 16 amino acids. Germline V gives CDR1 ENHRY, CDR2 SYGVKD. CDR3 coding DNA: TGTGCCATCAGTGACCCTAGCGGGGTCGCGATCGATACGCAGTATTTT. Protein: CAISDPSGVAIDTQYF.

This sequence joins TRBV7-9 and TRBJ1-4; D call uncertain. Germline V gene lookup returns CDR1 SEHNR and CDR2 FQNEAQ (reference sequence). There are 15 residues in the CDR3. V lost 5 bases to trimming and J lost 4 bases, with 14 bases between them. DNA of the CDR3: TGTGCCAGCAGCCCGACCGACTCTGGTAATGAAAAACTGTTTTTT. It translates to CASSPTDSGNEKLFF.

The chain links TRBV30 to TRBJ2-1; perhaps TRBD1 as D (5 bases). The ends were cut back, 5 bases at V and 9 bases at J, with 17 bases in the middle. The CDR3 length is 13 residues. Looked up from germline, CDR1 is GTSNPN and CDR2 is SVGIG (reference sequence). This CDR3 reads CAWGSGALGEQFF. The CDR3 region has the DNA TGTGCCTGGGGAAGTGGGGCTCTTGGTGAGCAGTTCTTC.

This clone has only a few counts. This chain uses TRBV6-5 with TRBJ2-1; the match to TRBD2 covers 10 bases. Germline loops: CDR1 MNHEY, CDR2 SVGAGI. With V trimmed by 8 bases and J by 12 bases, 10 bases remained unmatched. The CDR3 loop spans 13 amino acids. CDR3 bases: TGTGCCAGCGAAGCGGGGGGGCCCCTCGGGCAGTTCTTC. It codes for CASEAGGPLGQFF.

The V call is TRBV5-8, the J call TRBJ1-5, with D perhaps TRBD1 (6 bases). CDR1 is SGHTS, CDR2 YDEGEE, per germline. The CDR3 runs to 15 residues. V gave up 4 bases and J gave up 7 bases, with 18 bases separating them. CDR3 sequence reads: CASSPPRGSRQPQHF. The CDR3 region has the DNA TGTGCCAGCAGCCCCCCCAGGGGTAGCAGGCAGCCCCAGCATTTT.

This clone was counted a single time. The genes are TRBV7-2 and TRBJ2-1; maybe TRBD2 (6 bases). The CDR3 is 13 amino acids. Germline CDR1 SGHTA, CDR2 FQGNSA. The germline V and J ends were trimmed by 2 bases and 7 bases, with 9 bases remaining between them. In nucleotides, the CDR3 is TGTGCCAGCAGCTTACGGGGACTTAATGAGCAGTTCTTC. It yields the protein CASSLRGLNEQFF.

The CDR3 sequence: CASSRTGTTNEKLFF. CDR3 in DNA: TGCGCCAGCAGCCGTACAGGGACAACTAATGAAAAACTGTTTTTT. V gene TRBV5-1 combines with J gene TRBJ1-4; the D gene is possibly TRBD1 (6 bases). In germline, CDR1 is SGHRS, CDR2 YFSETQ. Trimming pared 4 bases from V and 0 bases from J, leaving 10 bases between. This CDR3 contains 15 residues.

This clone came up once. The V call is TRBV4-2, the J call TRBJ2-1; TRBD2 agrees at 9 bases. This CDR3 is built from 18 residues. Unmatched junction bases numbered 9, after V lost 1 base and J lost 2 bases. CDR1 is LGHNA, CDR2 YNFKEQ, per germline. CDR3 coding DNA: TGTGCCAGCAGCCAAGTGTTTGCCTTAGCGGGAGCCTACAATGAGCAGTTCTTC. Amino acid sequence: CASSQVFALAGAYNEQFF.

The chain combines TRBV6-5 with TRBJ2-5, with D perhaps matching TRBD1 (6 bases). The CDR3 is made up of 14 amino acids. From germline, CDR1 is MNHEY and CDR2 SVGAGI. The V end was cut by 6 bases, the J end by 2 bases, with 13 bases between. The CDR3 sequence: CASRGGAEQETQYF. The CDR3 region has the DNA TGTGCCAGCAGAGGGGGAGCAGAGCAAGAGACCCAGTACTTC.

The rearrangement uses TRBV15 and TRBJ1-5, with D possibly matching TRBD1 (5 bases). Trimming removed 5 bases at V and 6 bases at J, with 20 bases between. Germline assignment: CDR1 LNHNV and CDR2 YYDKDF (reference sequence). The CDR3 loop spans 16 amino acids. CDR3 sequence (DNA): TGTGCCACCAGCTCTCGACGTGTGGGGGAGGGTCAGCCCCAGCATTTT. It yields the protein CATSSRRVGEGQPQHF.